The 21 T cell receptor beta chains given below trace back to one sample, sequenced in a study of T cell repertoires in cytomegalovirus infection. Each CDR3 protein gets one entry after TCRdb re-called the reads with MiXCR. The sample includes about 490,000 distinct CDR3 sequences, 16% of them seen just once. The specimen sequenced was CD8+ T cells from PBMCs. These receptors were collected from a human donor in good health (CMV status not recorded). Some clones in this sample may be carry-over from other donors' samples.

As for this clonotype: No conserved phenylalanine or tryptophan is present at the end of the CDR3, so a read error is the likely explanation. V is TRBV28 and J is TRBJ2-2; D may match TRBD1 or TRBD2 (6 bases each). The V gene lost 6 bases and the J gene lost 4 bases, with 12 bases spanning the gap. The CDR3 extends over 14 amino acids. The V gene's germline CDR1 is MDHEN and CDR2 SYDVKM. The CDR3 protein is CASRVPGATGELFC. The CDR3 nucleotides read TGTGCCAGCAGAGTCCCGGGGGCCACCGGGGAGCTGTTTTGT.

This chain joins TRBV9 and TRBJ2-1; D gene ambiguous. The germline CDR1 and CDR2 sequences are SGDLS and YYNGEE. The CDR3 loop spans 14 amino acids. Trimming pared 1 base from V and 8 bases from J, leaving 13 bases between. CDR3 protein: CASSVSYGSYEQFF. CDR3 in DNA: TGTGCCAGCAGCGTAAGTTACGGCAGTTATGAGCAGTTCTTC.

The chain is built from TRBV27 and TRBJ1-2; perhaps TRBD1 as D (5 bases). Per germline, CDR1 MNHEY and CDR2 SMNVEV (reference sequence). CDR3 length: 13 residues. Trimming took 5 bases from V and 8 from J, leaving 15 bases between them. The CDR3 region has the DNA TGTGCCAGCAGTCTAAGGGGCTCCCAAGGCTACACCTTC. Its protein is CASSLRGSQGYTF.

This clonotype showed up just a few times. V usage is TRBV7-9 and J usage is TRBJ2-3; TRBD2 matches 7 bases. After removal of 5 bases from V and 5 bases from J, the junction contained 10 bases not matched to a gene. The CDR3 runs to 15 residues. The V gene's germline CDR1 is SEHNR and CDR2 FQNEAQ (reference sequence). The CDR3 bases are TGTGCCAGCAGCACCGGACTAGACGAAGTAGATACGCAGTATTTT. Protein sequence: CASSTGLDEVDTQYF.

This clonotype was counted only a few times. This chain joins TRBV5-5 and TRBJ2-5; 7 bases fit TRBD1. V lost 0 bases to trimming and J lost 3 bases; unmatched junction nucleotides: 5. Germline loops: CDR1 SGHKS, CDR2 YYEKEE (reference sequence). This CDR3 is built from 15 residues. CDR3: CASSLETGMEETQYF. The CDR3, as DNA: TGTGCCAGCAGCTTGGAGACAGGGATGGAAGAGACCCAGTACTTC.

In its sample, this clonotype was seen a few times. The rearrangement uses TRBV28 and TRBJ2-2, with 12 nucleotides matching TRBD1. The CDR3 is made up of 18 amino acids. Germline V CDR1 and CDR2: MDHEN, SYDVKM. V was clipped by 5 bases and J by 5 bases; unmatched bases: 12. The CDR3 is CASSPLPGQGAWTGELFF. The CDR3 DNA is TGTGCCAGCAGTCCTCTCCCGGGACAGGGGGCGTGGACCGGGGAGCTGTTTTTT.

This clonotype has at least ten counts. The chain combines TRBV29-1 with TRBJ1-1; 9 bases fit TRBD1. The CDR3 is 14 residues long. V was clipped by 2 bases and J by 0 bases; unmatched bases: 1. CDR1 is SQVTM and CDR2 is ANQGSEA in the germline V gene. CDR3 amino acids: CSVETGGLNTEAFF. CDR3 nucleotides: TGCAGCGTTGAAACAGGGGGCCTGAACACTGAAGCTTTCTTT.

V usage is TRBV7-8 and J usage is TRBJ2-7; 14 bases align to TRBD2. This CDR3 contains 18 residues. CDR1 is SGHVS, CDR2 FQNEAQ, per germline. V gave up 5 bases and J gave up 1 base; unmatched junction bases: 10. For the CDR3, the DNA is TGTGCCAGCAGCCCGGGACTAGCGGGGGCCCAGGGGTCCTACGAGCAGTACTTC. This encodes CASSPGLAGAQGSYEQYF.

To note about this clonotype: This may be a read error: a much more frequent sequence differs by one nucleotide. No conserved phenylalanine or tryptophan ends this CDR3, so it is likely a read error. The CDR3 coding sequence is TGTGCCAGCAGTTATGGACAGGGGGCCAAAAACATTCAGTACTTA. Translation gives CASSYGQGAKNIQYL. V and J are TRBV6-1 and TRBJ2-4; 9 bases are shared with TRBD1. Per germline, CDR1 MNHNS and CDR2 SASEGT. The CDR3 loop spans 15 amino acids. J lost 1 base, V lost 5 bases, and 3 bases had no gene match.

This clonotype appeared many times. The chain has TRBV7-9 and TRBJ2-2; the D gene could be TRBD1 or TRBD2 (5 bases each). V was shortened by 4 bases and J by 0 bases, with 9 bases between the two germline ends. The germline V gene encodes CDR1 SEHNR and CDR2 FQNEAQ (reference sequence). The CDR3 contains 15 residues. As DNA, the CDR3 is TGTGCCAGCAGCTCACAGGACTCGAACACCGGGGAGCTGTTTTTT. Protein product: CASSSQDSNTGELFF.

Ten or more counts support this clonotype. V usage is TRBV6-5 and J usage is TRBJ1-2; 9 bases line up with TRBD1. Looked up from germline, CDR1 is MNHEY and CDR2 is SVGAGI. CDR3 size: 14 residues. J was trimmed by 4 bases and V by 6 bases; bases with no gene match: 6. The CDR3 sequence is CASSHRGPGYGYTF. CDR3 bases: TGTGCCAGCAGCCACAGGGGGCCTGGCTATGGCTACACCTTC.

With regard to this clonotype: A much bigger clone sits one base away, suggesting this may be a read error. The chain joins TRBV5-6 to TRBJ1-5; D call uncertain. The germline V gene encodes CDR1 SGHDT and CDR2 YYEEEE. The CDR3 contains 15 residues. With 0 bases removed from V and 3 bases from J, the gap between germline ends came to 10 bases. CDR3 DNA sequence: TGTGCCAGCAGCTTGGCGGTGGGCTTCAATCAGCCCCAGCATTTT. Encoded protein: CASSLAVGFNQPQHF.

This clonotype was observed at least ten times. The J gene is TRBJ1-2, the V gene TRBV28; D not certain. Deletions cut 6 bases from V and 6 bases from J, with 14 bases between. CDR3 size: 13 residues. Germline loops: CDR1 MDHEN, CDR2 SYDVKM. CDR3 sequence reads: CASSLTTSDGYTF. CDR3 nucleotides: TGTGCCAGCAGCCTAACGACATCTGATGGCTACACCTTC.

The CDR3 DNA reads as TGTGCCAGCAGCGTAGAAGGGAAGGGACAGTTCTTC. The encoded protein is CASSVEGKGQFF. This chain joins TRBV9 and TRBJ2-1; no clear D. Germline CDR1 reads SGDLS; CDR2 reads YYNGEE. Trimming took off 0 bases at V and 13 bases at J, with 11 bases between the two ends. The CDR3 totals 12 residues.

This clonotype was recorded at least ten times. The chain carries TRBV6-1 and TRBJ2-1; no reliable D call. CDR1 MNHNS and CDR2 SASEGT come from the germline V gene. V was trimmed by 7 bases and J by 8 bases, leaving 18 bases between them. The length of the CDR3 is 14 residues. CDR3: CASKVGSKQDEQFF. CDR3 sequence (DNA): TGTGCCAGCAAGGTCGGCTCAAAGCAGGATGAGCAGTTCTTC.

This clonotype has only a few counts. CDR3 in DNA: TGTGCCAGCAGTGTGTTTCAGGGTCAAAATCAGCCCCAGCATTTT. Translated: CASSVFQGQNQPQHF. This chain connects TRBV2 to TRBJ1-5; TRBD1 might be the D (5 bases). The V gene lost 4 bases and the J gene lost 4 bases, with 14 bases spanning the gap. The CDR3 has 15 amino acids. Germline V gene data show CDR1 as SNHLY and CDR2 as FYNNEI.

The chain links TRBV7-9 to TRBJ2-5, with D possibly TRBD1 on 6 matching bases. The CDR3 is made up of 17 amino acids. The germline V gene has CDR1 SEHNR and CDR2 FQNEAQ (reference sequence). Trimming left V 5 bases short and J 3 bases short, with 22 bases between. The CDR3 nucleotides read TGTGCCAGCAGCACACGTTCGGGACAAGTTGGTGAAGAGACCCAGTACTTC. Translating gives CASSTRSGQVGEETQYF.

This clonotype was picked up a small number of times. The chain links TRBV19 to TRBJ1-1, with D possibly matching TRBD1 (6 bases). The V and J ends lost 10 bases and 6 bases respectively, with 21 bases between them. The CDR3 totals 14 residues. The germline V gene encodes CDR1 LNHDA and CDR2 SQIVND (reference sequence). CDR3 nucleotides: TGTGCCACTAACCCGGAGATGGGGGCGTCTGAAGCTTTCTTT. It is translated as CATNPEMGASEAFF.

Many counts were recorded for this clonotype. The V and J genes are TRBV11-3 and TRBJ2-2; TRBD1 is a possible D gene (6 bases). From germline, CDR1 is SGHNT and CDR2 YENEEA. CDR3 size: 13 residues. V lost 5 bases, J lost 5 bases, and 9 bases lay in between. The chain's CDR3 is CASSQQGTGELFF. CDR3 coding DNA: TGTGCCAGCAGCCAACAGGGAACCGGGGAGCTGTTTTTT.

This clonotype was seen a few times. The CDR3 DNA is TGTGCCAGCGGTGGAGGCAATCAGCCCCAGCATTTT. This gives the protein CASGGGNQPQHF. The chain uses TRBV9 and TRBJ1-5; D gene unclear. CDR1 is SGDLS and CDR2 is YYNGEE in the germline V gene. This CDR3 is built from 12 residues. Trimming removed 7 bases from V and 2 bases from J, with 7 bases in between.

Remarks on this clonotype: A read error is possible here, since a much larger clone lies one base away. This rearrangement joins TRBV28 to TRBJ2-7; 10 positions agree with TRBD2. Germline loops: CDR1 MDHEN, CDR2 SYDVKM. This CDR3 spans 19 amino acids. CDR3 amino acids: CARSLALGHELAGSYEQYF. Written as DNA, the CDR3 is TGTGCCAGAAGTTTAGCGTTAGGGCACGAACTAGCGGGGTCCTACGAGCAGTACTTC.